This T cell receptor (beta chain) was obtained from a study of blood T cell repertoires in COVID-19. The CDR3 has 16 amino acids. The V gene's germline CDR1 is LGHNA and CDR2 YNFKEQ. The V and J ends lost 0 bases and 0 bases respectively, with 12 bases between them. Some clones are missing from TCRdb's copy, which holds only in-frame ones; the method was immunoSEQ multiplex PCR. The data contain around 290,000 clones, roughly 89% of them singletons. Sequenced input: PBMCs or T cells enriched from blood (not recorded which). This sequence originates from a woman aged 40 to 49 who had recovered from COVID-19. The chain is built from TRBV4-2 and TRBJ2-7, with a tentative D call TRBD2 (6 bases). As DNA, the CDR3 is TGTGCCAGCAGCCAAGATTTAGCGGATTCCTCCTACGAGCAGTACTTC. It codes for CASSQDLADSSYEQYF.